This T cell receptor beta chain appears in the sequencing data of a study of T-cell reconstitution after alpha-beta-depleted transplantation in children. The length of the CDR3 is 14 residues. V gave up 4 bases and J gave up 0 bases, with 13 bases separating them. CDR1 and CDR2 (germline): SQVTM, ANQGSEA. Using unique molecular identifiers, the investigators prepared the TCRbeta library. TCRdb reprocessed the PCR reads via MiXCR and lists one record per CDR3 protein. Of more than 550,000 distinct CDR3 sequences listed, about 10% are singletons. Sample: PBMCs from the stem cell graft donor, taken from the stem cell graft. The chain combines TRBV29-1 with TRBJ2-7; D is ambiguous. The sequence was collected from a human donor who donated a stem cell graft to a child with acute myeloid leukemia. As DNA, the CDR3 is TGCAGCGTTGTAGGGTTGAGGAGCTCCTACGAGCAGTACTTC. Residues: CSVVGLRSSYEQYF.